This T cell receptor beta chain derives from a study of control samples from healthy donors and cancer patients. This clone was detected a few times. TCRdb keeps only in-frame clones here, not all; method: immunoSEQ multiplex PCR. Of roughly 120,000 clones listed, over 85% were seen once; the top ten hold 2.6%. The source material was blood. This sequence was found in a man aged 25-45 years in good health.

The CDR3 bases are TGTGCCAGCACCCCTGGGATGAGGGGTCAGCCCCAGCATTTT. Translation: CASTPGMRGQPQHF. The V call is TRBV28, the J call TRBJ1-5, with a weak D call TRBD1 (5 bases). The V end lost 7 bases, the J end lost 6 bases, and 16 bases lay between the germline ends. The CDR3 length is 14 residues. Germline CDR1 MDHEN, CDR2 SYDVKM.